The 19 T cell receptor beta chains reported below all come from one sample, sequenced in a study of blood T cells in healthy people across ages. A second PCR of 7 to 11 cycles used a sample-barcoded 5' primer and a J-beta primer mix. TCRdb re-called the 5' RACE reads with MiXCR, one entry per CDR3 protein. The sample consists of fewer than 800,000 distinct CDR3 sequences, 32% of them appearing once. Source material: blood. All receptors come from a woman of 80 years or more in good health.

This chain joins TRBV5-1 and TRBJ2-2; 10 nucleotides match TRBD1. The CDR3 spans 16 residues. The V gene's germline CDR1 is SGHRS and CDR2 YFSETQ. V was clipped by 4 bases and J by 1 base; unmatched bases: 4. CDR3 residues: CASSGTGAVNTGELFF. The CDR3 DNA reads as TGCGCCAGCAGCGGGACAGGGGCCGTGAACACCGGGGAGCTGTTTTTT.

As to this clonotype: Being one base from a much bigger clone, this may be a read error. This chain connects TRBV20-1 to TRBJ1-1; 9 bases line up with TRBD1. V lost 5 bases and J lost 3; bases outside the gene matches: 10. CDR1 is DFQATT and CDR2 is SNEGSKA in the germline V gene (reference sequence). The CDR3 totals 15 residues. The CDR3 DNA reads TGCAGTGCTGGTACAGGGGGCGCTTGGGACACTGAAGCTTTCTTT. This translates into CSAGTGGAWDTEAFF.

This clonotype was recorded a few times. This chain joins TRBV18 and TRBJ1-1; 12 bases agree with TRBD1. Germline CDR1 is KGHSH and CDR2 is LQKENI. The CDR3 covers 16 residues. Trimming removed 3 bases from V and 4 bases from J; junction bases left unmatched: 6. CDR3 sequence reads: CASSPSGQGAGTEAFF. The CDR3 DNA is TGTGCCAGCTCACCCTCGGGACAGGGGGCGGGCACTGAAGCTTTCTTT. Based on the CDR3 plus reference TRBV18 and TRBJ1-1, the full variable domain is NAGVMQNPRHLVRRRGQEARLRCSPMKGHSHVYWYRQLPEEGLKFMVYLQKENIIDESGMPKERFSAEFPKEGPSILRIQQVVRGDSAAYFCASSPSGQGAGTEAFFGQGTRLTVV.

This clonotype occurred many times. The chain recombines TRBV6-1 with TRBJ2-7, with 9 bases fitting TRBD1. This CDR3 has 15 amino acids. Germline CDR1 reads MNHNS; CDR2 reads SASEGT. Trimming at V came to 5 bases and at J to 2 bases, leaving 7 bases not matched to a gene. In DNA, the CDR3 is TGTGCCAGCAGTCACTCCGGGACAGGGACCTACGAGCAGTACTTC. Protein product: CASSHSGTGTYEQYF.

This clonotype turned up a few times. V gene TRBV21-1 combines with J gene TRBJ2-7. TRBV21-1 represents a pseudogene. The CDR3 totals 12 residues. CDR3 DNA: TGTGCCAGCAGCCTTAGACAACCCGAGCAGTACTTC. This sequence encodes CASSLRQPEQYF.

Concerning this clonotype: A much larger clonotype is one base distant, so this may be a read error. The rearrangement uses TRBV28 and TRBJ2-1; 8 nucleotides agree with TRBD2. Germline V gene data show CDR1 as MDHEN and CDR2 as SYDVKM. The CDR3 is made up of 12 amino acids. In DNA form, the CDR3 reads TGTGTCAGCTTCTCCGGGGGGGGCACCAGGTTCTTC. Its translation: CVSFSGGGTRFF.

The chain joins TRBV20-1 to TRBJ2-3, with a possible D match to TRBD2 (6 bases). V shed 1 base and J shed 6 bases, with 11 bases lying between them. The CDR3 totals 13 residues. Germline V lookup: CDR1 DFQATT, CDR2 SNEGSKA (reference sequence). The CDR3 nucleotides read TGCAGTGCTAGAGTGGCGGGGATGGATACGCAGTATTTT. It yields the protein CSARVAGMDTQYF.

The CDR3 here is CASSVGPGSNEKLFF. In nucleotides, the CDR3 is TGTGCCAGCAGCGTAGGTCCGGGGTCCAATGAAAAACTGTTTTTT. The chain has TRBV9 and TRBJ1-4; D remains ambiguous. Trimming shortened V by 0 bases and J by 5 bases, and 11 bases separated the two germline ends. Looked up from germline, CDR1 is SGDLS and CDR2 is YYNGEE. This CDR3 comprises 15 residues.

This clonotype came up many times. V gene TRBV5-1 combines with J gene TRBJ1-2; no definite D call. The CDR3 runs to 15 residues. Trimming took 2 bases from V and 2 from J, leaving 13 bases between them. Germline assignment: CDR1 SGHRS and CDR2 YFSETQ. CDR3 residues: CASSLELGANYGYTF. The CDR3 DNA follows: TGCGCCAGCAGCTTAGAACTGGGAGCGAACTATGGCTACACCTTC. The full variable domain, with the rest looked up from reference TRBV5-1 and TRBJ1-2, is KAGVTQTPRYLIKTRGQQVTLSCSPISGHRSVSWYQQTPGQGLQFLFEYFSETQRNKGNFPGRFSGRQFSNSRSEMNVSTLELGDSALYLCASSLELGANYGYTFGSGTRLTVV.

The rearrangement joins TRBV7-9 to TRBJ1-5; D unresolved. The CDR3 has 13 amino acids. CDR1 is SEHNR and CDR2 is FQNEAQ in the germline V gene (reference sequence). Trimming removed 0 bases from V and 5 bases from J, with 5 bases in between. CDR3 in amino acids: CASSLAPYQPQHF. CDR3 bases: TGTGCCAGCAGCTTAGCGCCCTATCAGCCCCAGCATTTT.

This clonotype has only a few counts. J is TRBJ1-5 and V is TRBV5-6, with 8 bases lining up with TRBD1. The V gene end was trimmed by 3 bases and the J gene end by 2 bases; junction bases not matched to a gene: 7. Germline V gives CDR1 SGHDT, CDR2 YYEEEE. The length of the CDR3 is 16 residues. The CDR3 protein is CASSSYRGQGNQPQHF. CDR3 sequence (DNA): TGTGCCAGCAGCTCCTACAGGGGACAGGGCAATCAGCCCCAGCATTTT.

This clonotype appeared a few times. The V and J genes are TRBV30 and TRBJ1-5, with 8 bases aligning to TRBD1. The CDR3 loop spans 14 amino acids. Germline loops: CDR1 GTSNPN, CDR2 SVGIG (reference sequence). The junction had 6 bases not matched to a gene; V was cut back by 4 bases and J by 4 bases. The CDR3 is CAWNSQGANQPQHF. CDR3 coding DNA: TGTGCCTGGAACAGTCAGGGGGCGAATCAGCCCCAGCATTTT.

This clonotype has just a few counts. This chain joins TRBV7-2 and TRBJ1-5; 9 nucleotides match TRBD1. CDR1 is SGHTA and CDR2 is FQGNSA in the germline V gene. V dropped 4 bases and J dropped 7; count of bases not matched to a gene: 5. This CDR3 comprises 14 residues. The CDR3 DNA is TGTGCCAGCAGCTCACCGGGACAGGGCCAGCCCCAGCATTTT. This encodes CASSSPGQGQPQHF.

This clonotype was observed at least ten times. This chain's CDR3 is CASSPRQRGTDTQYF. The CDR3 coding sequence is TGTGCCAGCAGTCCCCGTCAGCGGGGCACAGATACGCAGTATTTT. The chain has TRBV12-3 or TRBV12-4 and TRBJ2-3; maybe TRBD2 (6 bases). Trimming removed 5 bases from V and 1 base from J, with 13 bases in between. The CDR3 sequence is 15 residues long.

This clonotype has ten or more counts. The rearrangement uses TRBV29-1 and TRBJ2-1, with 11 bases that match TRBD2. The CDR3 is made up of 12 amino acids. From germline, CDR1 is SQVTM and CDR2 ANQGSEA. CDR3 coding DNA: TGCAGTGGGACTAGCGGAACCAATGAGCAGTTCTTC. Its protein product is CSGTSGTNEQFF.

Here the CDR3 reads CASSKTSGGRPYNEQFF. CDR3 coding DNA: TGTGCCAGCAGCAAGACTAGCGGGGGCCGACCCTACAATGAGCAGTTCTTC. The chain employs TRBV9 and TRBJ2-1, with TRBD2 matching 12 bases. V shed 4 bases, J shed 2 bases, and the junction held 7 bases outside the gene matches. The CDR3 consists of 17 residues. Germline V CDR1 and CDR2: SGDLS, YYNGEE.

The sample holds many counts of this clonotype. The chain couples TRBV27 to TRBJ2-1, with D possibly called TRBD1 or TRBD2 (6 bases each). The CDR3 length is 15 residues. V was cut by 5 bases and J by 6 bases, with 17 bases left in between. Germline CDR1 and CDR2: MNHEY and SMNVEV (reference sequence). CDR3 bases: TGTGCCAGCAGTCCTTCGACTAGGGGGGCCAATGAGCAGTTCTTC. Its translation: CASSPSTRGANEQFF.

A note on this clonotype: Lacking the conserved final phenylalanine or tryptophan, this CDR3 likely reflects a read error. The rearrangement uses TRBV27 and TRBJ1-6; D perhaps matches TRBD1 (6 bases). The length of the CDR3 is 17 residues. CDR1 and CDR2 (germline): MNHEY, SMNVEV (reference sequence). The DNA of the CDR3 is TGTGCCAACAGTCCAAACCCCAGGGGCTCCTATAATTCACCCCTCCACGTT. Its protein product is CANSPNPRGSYNSPLHV.

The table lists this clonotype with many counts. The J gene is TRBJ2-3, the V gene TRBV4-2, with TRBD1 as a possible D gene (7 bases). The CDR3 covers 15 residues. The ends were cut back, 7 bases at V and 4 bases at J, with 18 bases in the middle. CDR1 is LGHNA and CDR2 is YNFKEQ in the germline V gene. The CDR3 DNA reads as TGTGCCAGCACCACTTGGGGCAGGGGGGCAGATACGCAGTATTTT. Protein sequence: CASTTWGRGADTQYF.